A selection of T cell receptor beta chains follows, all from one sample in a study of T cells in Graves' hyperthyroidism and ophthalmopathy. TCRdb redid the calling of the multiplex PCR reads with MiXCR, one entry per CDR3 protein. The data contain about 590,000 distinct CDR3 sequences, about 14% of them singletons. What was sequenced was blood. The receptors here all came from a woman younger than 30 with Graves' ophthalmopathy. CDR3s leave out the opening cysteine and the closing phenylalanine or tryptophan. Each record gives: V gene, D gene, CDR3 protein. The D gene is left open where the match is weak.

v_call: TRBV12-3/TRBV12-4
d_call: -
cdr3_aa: ASSWTVRVLRLNTEAF

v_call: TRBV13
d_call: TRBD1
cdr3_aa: ASSLTGATYEQY

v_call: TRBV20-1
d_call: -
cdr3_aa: SAPWGWHGELF

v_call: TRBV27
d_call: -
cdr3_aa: ASSPQGWVNYGYT

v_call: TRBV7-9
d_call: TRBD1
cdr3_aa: ASSLTGGYPYNEQF

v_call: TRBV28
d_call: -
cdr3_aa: ASTPGQYTEAF

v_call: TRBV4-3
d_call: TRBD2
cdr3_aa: ASSVQKRDYNEQF

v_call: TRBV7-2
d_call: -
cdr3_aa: ASSLGQPGSYEQY

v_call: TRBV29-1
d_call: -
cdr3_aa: SVGVRPSQETQY

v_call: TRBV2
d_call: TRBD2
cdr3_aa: ASSEVSGSSYNEQF

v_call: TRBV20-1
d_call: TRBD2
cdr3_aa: SARKAGGPTEDTQY

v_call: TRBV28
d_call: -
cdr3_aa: ASSLAATNTGELF

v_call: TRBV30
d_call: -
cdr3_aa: AWRDSLNTEAF

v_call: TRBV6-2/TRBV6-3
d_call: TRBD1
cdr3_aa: ASSTIGQGRNQPQH

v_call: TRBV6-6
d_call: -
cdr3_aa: ASSYFAGGQNEKLF

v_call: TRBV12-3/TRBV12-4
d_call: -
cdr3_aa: ASSFLGDNSPLH

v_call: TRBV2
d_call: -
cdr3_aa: ASSVIVRDEQY

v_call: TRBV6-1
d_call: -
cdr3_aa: ASSEIRNGDEAF

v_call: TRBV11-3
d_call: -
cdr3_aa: ASSLASQPYGYT

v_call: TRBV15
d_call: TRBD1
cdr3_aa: ATSPDRGGYEQY

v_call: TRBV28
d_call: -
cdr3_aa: ASSLGQNLGAF

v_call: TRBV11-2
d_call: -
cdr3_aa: ASRTRSHPSYEQY

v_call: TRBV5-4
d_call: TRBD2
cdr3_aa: ASSWSGGYNEQF

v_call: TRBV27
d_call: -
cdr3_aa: ASSLWSSNQPQH

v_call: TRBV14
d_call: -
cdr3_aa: ASSHSGNEQF

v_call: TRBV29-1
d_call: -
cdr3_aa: SVEEGPTGELF

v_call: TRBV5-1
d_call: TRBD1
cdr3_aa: ASSRDRVWANVLT

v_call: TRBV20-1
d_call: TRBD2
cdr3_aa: SARNRRTSGRAGELF